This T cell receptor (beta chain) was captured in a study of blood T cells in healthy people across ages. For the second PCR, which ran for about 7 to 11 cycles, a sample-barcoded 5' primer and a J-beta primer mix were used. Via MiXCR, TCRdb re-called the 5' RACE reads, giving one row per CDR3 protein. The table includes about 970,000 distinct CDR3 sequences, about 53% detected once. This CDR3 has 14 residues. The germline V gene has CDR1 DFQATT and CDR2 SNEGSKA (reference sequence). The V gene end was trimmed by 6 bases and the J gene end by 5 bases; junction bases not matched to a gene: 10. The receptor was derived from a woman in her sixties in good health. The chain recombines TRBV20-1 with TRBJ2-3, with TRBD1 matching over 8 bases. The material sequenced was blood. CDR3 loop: CSATWTGLEDTQYF. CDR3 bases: TGCAGTGCGACGTGGACAGGGTTAGAAGATACGCAGTATTTT.